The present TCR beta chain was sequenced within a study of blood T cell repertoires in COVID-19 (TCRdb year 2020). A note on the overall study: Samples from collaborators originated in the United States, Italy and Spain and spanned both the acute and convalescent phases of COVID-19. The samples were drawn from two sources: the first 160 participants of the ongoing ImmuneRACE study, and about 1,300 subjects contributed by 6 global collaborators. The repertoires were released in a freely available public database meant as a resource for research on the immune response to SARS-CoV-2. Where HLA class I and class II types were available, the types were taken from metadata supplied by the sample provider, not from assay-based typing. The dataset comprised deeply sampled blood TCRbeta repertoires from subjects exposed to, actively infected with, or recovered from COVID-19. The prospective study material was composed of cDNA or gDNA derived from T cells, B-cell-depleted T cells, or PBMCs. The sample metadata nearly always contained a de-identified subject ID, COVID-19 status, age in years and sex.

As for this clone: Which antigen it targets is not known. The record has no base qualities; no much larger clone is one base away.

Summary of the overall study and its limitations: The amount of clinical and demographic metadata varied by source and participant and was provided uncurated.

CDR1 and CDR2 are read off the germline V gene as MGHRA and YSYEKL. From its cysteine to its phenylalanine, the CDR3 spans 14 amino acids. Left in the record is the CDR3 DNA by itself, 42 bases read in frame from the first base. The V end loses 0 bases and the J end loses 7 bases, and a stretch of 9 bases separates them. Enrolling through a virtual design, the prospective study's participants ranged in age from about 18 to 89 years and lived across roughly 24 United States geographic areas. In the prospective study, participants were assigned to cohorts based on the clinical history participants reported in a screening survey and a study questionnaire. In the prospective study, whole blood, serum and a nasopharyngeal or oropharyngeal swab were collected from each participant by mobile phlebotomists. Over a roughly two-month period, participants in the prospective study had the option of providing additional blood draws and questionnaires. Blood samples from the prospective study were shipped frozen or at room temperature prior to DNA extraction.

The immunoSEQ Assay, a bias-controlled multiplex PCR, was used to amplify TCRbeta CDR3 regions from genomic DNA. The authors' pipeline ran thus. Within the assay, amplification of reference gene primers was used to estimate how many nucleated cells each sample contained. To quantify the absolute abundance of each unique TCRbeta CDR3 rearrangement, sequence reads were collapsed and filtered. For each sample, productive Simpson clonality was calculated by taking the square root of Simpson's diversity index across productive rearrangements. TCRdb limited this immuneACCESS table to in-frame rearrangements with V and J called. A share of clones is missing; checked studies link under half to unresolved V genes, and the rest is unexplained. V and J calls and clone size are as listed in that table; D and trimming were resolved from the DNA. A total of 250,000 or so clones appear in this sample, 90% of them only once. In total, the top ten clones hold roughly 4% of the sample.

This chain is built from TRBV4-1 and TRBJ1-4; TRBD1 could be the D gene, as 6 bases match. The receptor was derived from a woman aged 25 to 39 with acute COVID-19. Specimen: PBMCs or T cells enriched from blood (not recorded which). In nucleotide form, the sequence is TGCGCCAGCAGCCAAGACAGGGGCGGTGAAAAACTGTTTTTT. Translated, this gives CASSQDRGGEKLFF.